One and the same sample provided the 8 T cell receptor beta chains below, sequenced in a study of CD8 T cells in ankylosing spondylitis. Broader study findings: A TCR beta motif of 8 or 9 highly homologous variants appeared characteristic of ankylosing spondylitis blood.

MiXCR was run by TCRdb on the 5' RACE reads, yielding one entry per CDR3 protein. This table has over 400,000 distinct CDR3 sequences, more than 25% appearing once. No antigen is known for these receptors. Sequencing used blood, either unsorted or a sorted T cell fraction (not recorded which). These receptors were obtained from a male donor with ankylosing spondylitis.

This clonotype was observed a handful of times. The chain is built from TRBV5-1 and TRBJ2-1; TRBD2 aligns across 11 bases. The CDR3 covers 15 residues. V was clipped by 0 bases and J by 6 bases; unmatched bases: 2. CDR1 SGHRS and CDR2 YFSETQ come from the germline V gene. As DNA, the CDR3 is TGCGCCAGCAGCTTGGTAGCGGGAGGGGGCAATGAGCAGTTCTTC. Translated, it gives CASSLVAGGGNEQFF.

This clonotype has only a few counts. The chain carries TRBV6-5 and TRBJ2-1; the match to TRBD2 covers 16 bases. Trimming at V came to 2 bases and at J to 6 bases, leaving 4 bases not matched to a gene. Germline V gives CDR1 MNHEY, CDR2 SVGAGI. This CDR3 contains 17 residues. CDR3: CASSYGTSGRAGNEQFF. The CDR3 DNA sequence: TGTGCCAGCAGTTACGGGACTAGCGGGAGGGCGGGCAATGAGCAGTTCTTC.

This rearrangement joins TRBV20-1 to TRBJ2-2; 7 bases align to TRBD2. From germline, CDR1 is DFQATT and CDR2 SNEGSKA (reference sequence). V dropped 2 bases and J dropped 4; count of bases not matched to a gene: 7. This CDR3 spans 15 amino acids. CDR3 in DNA: TGCAGTGCTAGATCAGGACTAGTGACCACCGGGGAGCTGTTTTTT. It is translated as CSARSGLVTTGELFF.

This clonotype was found once. The J gene is TRBJ1-2, the V gene TRBV6-1; tentatively, D is TRBD1 (5 bases). This CDR3 is 15 amino acids long. Trimming removed 4 bases from V and 0 bases from J, with 12 bases in between. From germline, CDR1 is MNHNS and CDR2 SASEGT. The CDR3 coding sequence is TGTGCCAGCAGTGTTGGGGGGGAGGCTAACTATGGCTACACCTTC. As protein: CASSVGGEANYGYTF.

The chain employs TRBV3-1 and TRBJ1-1; D possibly corresponds to TRBD1 (5 bases). V was trimmed by 1 base and J by 9 bases, leaving 12 bases between them. The germline gives CDR1 LGHDT, CDR2 YNNKEL (reference sequence). The CDR3 is made up of 13 amino acids. The chain's CDR3 is CASSQVRDLQAFF. The CDR3 DNA reads as TGTGCCAGCAGCCAAGTCCGGGACTTACAAGCTTTCTTT.

Only a few counts were recorded for this clonotype. V gene TRBV12-3 or TRBV12-4 combines with J gene TRBJ2-1; possible D gene TRBD2, 5 bases. V dropped 1 base and J dropped 9 bases, with 7 bases sitting between them. This CDR3 has 12 amino acids. CDR3 in amino acids: CASSLGRVEQFF. The CDR3 DNA reads as TGTGCCAGCAGTTTAGGGCGGGTTGAGCAGTTCTTC.

This chain uses TRBV19 with TRBJ1-2, with TRBD1 matching 8 bases. With 2 bases clipped from V and 9 bases from J, the junction kept 5 bases outside the gene matches. Per germline, CDR1 LNHDA and CDR2 SQIVND (reference sequence). This CDR3 contains 13 residues. CDR3 in DNA: TGTGCCAGTAGTATAAGGGACAGGCCGAGCTACACCTTC. Its protein product is CASSIRDRPSYTF.

This clonotype was detected a few times. The chain uses TRBV20-1 and TRBJ1-2, with D unresolved. Germline CDR1 reads DFQATT; CDR2 reads SNEGSKA (reference sequence). V lost 6 bases and J 4 bases, leaving 12 bases between the germline ends. This CDR3 is 12 amino acids long. CDR3 DNA: TGCAGTGCCACTGGACCCTCCTATGGCTACACCTTC. Its protein product is CSATGPSYGYTF.